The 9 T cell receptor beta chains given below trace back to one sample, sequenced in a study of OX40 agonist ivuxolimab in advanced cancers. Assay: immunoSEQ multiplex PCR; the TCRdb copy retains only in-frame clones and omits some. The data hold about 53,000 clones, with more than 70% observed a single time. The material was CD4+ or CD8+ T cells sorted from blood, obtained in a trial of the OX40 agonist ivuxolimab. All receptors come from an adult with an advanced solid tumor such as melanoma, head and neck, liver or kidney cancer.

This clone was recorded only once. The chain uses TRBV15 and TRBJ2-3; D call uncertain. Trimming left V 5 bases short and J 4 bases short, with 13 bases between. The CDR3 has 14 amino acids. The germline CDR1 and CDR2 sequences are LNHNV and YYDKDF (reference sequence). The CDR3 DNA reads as TGTGCCACCAGCTCGGTACATATCGCAGATACGCAGTATTTT. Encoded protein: CATSSVHIADTQYF.

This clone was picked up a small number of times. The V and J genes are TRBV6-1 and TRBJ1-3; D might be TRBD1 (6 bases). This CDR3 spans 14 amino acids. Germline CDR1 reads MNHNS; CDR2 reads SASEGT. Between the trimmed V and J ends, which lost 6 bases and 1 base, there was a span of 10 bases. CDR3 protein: CASRQGDSGNTIYF. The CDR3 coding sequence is TGTGCCAGCAGACAGGGTGATTCTGGAAACACCATATATTTT.

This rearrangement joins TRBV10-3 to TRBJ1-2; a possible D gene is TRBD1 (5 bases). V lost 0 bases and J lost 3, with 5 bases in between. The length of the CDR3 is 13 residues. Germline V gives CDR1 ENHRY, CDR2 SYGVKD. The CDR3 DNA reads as TGTGCCATCAGTGAGTCACAGGACTATGGCTACACCTTC. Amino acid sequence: CAISESQDYGYTF.

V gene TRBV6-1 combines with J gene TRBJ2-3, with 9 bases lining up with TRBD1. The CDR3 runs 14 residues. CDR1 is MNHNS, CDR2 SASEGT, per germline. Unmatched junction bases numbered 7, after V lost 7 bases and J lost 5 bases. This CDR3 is CASNKQGARDTQYF. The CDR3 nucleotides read TGTGCCAGCAATAAACAGGGGGCGCGAGATACGCAGTATTTT.

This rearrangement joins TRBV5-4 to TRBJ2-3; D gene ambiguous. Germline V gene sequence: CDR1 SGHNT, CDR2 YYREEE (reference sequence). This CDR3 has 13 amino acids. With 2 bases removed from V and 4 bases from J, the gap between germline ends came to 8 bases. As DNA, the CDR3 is TGTGCCAGCAGCTTAGTGGGCCCAGATACGCAGTATTTT. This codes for CASSLVGPDTQYF.

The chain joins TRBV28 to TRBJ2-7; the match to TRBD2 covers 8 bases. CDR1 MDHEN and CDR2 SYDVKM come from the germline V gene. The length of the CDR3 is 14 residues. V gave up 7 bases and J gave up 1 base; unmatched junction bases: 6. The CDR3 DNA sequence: TGTGCCAGCATTGGGCCTAGCGGGTCCTACGAGCAGTACTTC. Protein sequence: CASIGPSGSYEQYF.

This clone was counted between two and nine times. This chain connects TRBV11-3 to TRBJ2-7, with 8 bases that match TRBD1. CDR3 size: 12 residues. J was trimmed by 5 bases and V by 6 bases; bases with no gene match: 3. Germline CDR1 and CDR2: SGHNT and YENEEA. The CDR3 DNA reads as TGTGCCAGCAGGACAGGGGTCAACGAGCAGTACTTC. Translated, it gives CASRTGVNEQYF. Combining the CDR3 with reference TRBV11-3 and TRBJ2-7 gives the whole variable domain EAGVVQSPRYKIIEKKQPVAFWCNPISGHNTLYWYLQNLGQGPELLIRYENEEAVDDSQLPKDRFSAERLKGVDSTLKIQPAELGDSAVYLCASRTGVNEQYFGPGTRLTVT.

The CDR3 nucleotides read TGTGCTAGTGGTTTGGTGTTGCGCGGGAGGTTCGCAGATACGCAGTATTTT. Translation: CASGLVLRGRFADTQYF. V usage is TRBV12-5 and J usage is TRBJ2-3; 8 bases fit TRBD2. V lost 0 bases, J lost 4 bases, and 9 bases stayed unmatched. The CDR3 totals 17 residues. Germline assignment: CDR1 LGHNT and CDR2 FRNRAP. Supplemented by reference TRBV12-5 and TRBJ2-3, the full variable domain reads DARVTQTPRHKVTEMGQEVTMRCQPILGHNTVFWYRQTMMQGLELLAYFRNRAPLDDSGMPKDRFSAEMPDATLATLKIQPSEPRDSAVYFCASGLVLRGRFADTQYFGPGTRLTVL.

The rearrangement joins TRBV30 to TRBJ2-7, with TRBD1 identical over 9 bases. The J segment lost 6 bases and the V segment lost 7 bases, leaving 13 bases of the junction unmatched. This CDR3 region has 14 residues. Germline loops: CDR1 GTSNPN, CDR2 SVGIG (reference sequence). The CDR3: CASTLGQGLGEQYF. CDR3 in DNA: TGTGCCTCAACCTTGGGACAGGGTTTGGGCGAGCAGTACTTC. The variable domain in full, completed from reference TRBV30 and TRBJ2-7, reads SQTIHQWPATLVQPVGSPLSLECTVEGTSNPNLYWYRQAAGRGLQLLFYSVGIGQISSEVPQNLSASRPQDRQFILSSKKLLLSDSGFYLCASTLGQGLGEQYFGPGTRLTVT.